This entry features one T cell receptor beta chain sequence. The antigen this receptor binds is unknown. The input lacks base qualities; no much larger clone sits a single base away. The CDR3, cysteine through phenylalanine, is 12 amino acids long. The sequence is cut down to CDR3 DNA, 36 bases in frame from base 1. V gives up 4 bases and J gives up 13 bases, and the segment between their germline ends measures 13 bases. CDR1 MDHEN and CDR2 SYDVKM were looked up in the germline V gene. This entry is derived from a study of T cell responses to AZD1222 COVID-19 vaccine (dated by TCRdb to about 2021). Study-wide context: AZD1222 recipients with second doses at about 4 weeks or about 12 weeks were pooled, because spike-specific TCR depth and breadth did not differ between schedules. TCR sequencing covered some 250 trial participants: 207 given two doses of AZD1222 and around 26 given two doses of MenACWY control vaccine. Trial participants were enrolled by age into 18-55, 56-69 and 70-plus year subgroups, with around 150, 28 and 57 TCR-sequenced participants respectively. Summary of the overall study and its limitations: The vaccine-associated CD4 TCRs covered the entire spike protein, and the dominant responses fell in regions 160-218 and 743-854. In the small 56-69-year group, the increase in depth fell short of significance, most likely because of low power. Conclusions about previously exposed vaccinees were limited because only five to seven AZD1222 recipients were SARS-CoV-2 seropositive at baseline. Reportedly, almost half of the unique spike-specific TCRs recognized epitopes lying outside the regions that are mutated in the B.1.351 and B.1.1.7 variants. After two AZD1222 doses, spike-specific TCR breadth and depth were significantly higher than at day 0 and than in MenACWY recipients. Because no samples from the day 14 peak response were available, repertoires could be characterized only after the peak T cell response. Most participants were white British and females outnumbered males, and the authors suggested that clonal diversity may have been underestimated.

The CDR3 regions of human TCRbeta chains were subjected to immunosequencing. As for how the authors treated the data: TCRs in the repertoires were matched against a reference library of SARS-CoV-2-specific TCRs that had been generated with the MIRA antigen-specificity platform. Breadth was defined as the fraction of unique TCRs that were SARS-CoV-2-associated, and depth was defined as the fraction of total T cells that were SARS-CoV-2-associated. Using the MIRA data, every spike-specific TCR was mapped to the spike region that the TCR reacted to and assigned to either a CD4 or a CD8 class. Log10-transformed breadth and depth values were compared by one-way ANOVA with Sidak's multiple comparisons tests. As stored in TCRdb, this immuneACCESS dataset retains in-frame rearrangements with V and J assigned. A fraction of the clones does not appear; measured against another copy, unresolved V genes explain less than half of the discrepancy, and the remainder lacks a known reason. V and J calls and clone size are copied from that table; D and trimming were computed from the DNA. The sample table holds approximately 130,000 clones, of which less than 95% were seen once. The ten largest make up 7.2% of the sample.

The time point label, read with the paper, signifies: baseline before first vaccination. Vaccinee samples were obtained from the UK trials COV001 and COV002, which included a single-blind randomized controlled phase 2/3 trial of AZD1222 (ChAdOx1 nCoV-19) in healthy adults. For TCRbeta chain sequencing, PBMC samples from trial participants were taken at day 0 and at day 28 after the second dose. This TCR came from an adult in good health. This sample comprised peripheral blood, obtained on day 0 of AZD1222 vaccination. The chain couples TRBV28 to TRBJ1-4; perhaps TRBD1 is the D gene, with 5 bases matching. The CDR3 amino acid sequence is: CASSSPGRALFF. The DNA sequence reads TGTGCCAGCAGTTCCCCGGGACGCGCACTGTTTTTT.